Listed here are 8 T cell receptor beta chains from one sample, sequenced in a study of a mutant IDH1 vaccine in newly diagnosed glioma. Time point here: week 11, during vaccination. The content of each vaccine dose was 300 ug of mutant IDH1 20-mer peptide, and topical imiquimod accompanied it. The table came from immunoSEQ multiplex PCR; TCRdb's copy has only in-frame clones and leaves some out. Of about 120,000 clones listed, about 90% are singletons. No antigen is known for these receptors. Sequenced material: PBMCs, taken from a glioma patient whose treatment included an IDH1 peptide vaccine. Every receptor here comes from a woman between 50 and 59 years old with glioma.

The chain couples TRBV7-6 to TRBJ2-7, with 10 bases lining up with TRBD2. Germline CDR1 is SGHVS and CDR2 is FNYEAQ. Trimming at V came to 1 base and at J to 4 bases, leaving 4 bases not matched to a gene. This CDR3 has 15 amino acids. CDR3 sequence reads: CASSLGISGRYEQYF. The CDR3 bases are TGTGCCAGCAGCTTAGGGATTAGCGGGAGGTACGAGCAGTACTTC.

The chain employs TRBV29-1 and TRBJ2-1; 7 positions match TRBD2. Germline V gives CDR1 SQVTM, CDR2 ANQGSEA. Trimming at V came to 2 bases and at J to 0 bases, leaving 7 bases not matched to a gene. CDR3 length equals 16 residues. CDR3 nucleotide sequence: TGCAGCGTTGAATACGGAGGCGGGAGCTCCTACAATGAGCAGTTCTTC. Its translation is CSVEYGGGSSYNEQFF.

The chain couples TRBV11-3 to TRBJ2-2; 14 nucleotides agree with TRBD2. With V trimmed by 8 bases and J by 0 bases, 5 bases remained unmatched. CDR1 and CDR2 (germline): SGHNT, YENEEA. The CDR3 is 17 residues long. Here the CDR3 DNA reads TGTGCCAGCGCCCAGGGACTAGCGGGGGCGAACACCGGGGAGCTGTTTTTT. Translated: CASAQGLAGANTGELFF.

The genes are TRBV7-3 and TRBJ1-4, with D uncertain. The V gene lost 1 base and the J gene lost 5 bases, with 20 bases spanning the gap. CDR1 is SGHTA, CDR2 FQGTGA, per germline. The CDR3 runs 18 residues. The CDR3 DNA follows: TGTGCCAGCAGCTTAAACCGCCAAGATCCCGGGGTGAATGAAAAACTGTTTTTT. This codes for CASSLNRQDPGVNEKLFF.

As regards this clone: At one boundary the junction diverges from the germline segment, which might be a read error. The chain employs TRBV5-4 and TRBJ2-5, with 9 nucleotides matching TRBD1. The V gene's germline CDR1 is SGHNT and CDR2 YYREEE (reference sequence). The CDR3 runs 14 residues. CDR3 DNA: TGCGCCAGCAGCGTACAGGGGGCTGGGGAGACCCAGTACTTC. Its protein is CASSVQGAGETQYF.

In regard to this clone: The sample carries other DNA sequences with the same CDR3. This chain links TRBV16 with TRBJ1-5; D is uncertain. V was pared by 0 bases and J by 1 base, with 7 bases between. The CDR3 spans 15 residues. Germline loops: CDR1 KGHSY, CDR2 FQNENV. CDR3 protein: CASSQSGQSNQPQHF. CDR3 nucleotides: TGTGCCAGCAGCCAATCCGGGCAAAGCAATCAGCCCCAGCATTTT.

CDR3: CAISVGTGSSSYNEQFF. The CDR3 bases are TGTGCCATCAGTGTCGGGACAGGGTCGAGCTCCTACAATGAGCAGTTCTTC. The rearrangement joins TRBV10-3 to TRBJ2-1; 9 bases are shared with TRBD1. From germline, CDR1 is ENHRY and CDR2 SYGVKD. After removal of 4 bases from V and 0 bases from J, the junction contained 7 bases not matched to a gene. The CDR3 is made up of 17 amino acids.

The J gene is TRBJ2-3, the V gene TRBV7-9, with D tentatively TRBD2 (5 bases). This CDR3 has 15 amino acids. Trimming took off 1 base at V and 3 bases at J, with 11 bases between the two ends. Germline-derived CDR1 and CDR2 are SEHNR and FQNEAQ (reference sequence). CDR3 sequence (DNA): TGTGCCAGCAGCTTAGTTACCCCGGGGACAGATACGCAGTATTTT. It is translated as CASSLVTPGTDTQYF.